This TCR beta chain is from a study of identical twins. A single record per CDR3 protein comes from TCRdb applying MiXCR to the 5' RACE reads. The table includes nearly 200,000 distinct CDR3 sequences, about 15% detected once. The V segment lost 4 bases and the J segment 11 bases; nucleotides outside the gene matches: 9. The CDR3 extends over 14 amino acids. Germline V gives CDR1 SGHRS, CDR2 YFSETQ. This clonotype was seen a handful of times. The same sample was also studied in work on T cells expressing NK-cell markers.

The chain has TRBV5-1 and TRBJ1-6; TRBD1 matches at 7 bases. The sequence was obtained from a woman aged 18-30 years in good health. Sequenced sample: CD8+ T cells sorted from blood. The CDR3 bases are TGCGCCAGCAGCCCAGAAGGGACAGCCCCACCCCTCCACTTT. Encoded protein: CASSPEGTAPPLHF.